The clone carrying this TCR beta chain was seen at least ten times. Its target is not known. V dropped 4 bases and J dropped 2; count of bases not matched to a gene: 4. CDR1 is SGHAT, CDR2 FQNNGV, per germline. There are 14 residues in the CDR3. TCR beta CDR3 amplification used RNA transcripts. HTBI-primed first-round RT-PCR preceded second-round multiplex PCR. TCRdb analysed the multiplex PCR reads with MiXCR anew, one entry per CDR3 protein. The sample has 450,000 or so distinct CDR3 sequences, roughly an eighth seen once. The data belong to a study of Graves' ophthalmopathy and Graves' hyperthyroidism. Findings of the study overall: Blood was where most expanded thyroid clonotypes above 0.001 frequency also turned up. It was with around 67% sensitivity and approximately 72% specificity that the model predicted ophthalmopathy progression.

Establishment of the diagnosis relied upon clinical symptoms, serum thyroxine, TRAb, thyroid ultrasound and orbital computed tomography. The TCR sequence derives from a woman aged 25 to 39 with Graves' ophthalmopathy. The sample taken for sequencing was blood. This chain uses TRBV11-2 with TRBJ2-5, with 7 bases lining up with TRBD2. The CDR3 coding sequence is TGTGCCAGCAGCTCGCTAGCGGAACAAGAGACCCAGTACTTC. The encoded protein is CASSSLAEQETQYF.